One sample yielded the 25 T cell receptor beta chains listed below, sequenced in a study of vaccination and CD4 T cells after COVID-19 (dated by TCRdb to between 2021 and 2023). The method behind the library was PCR. The run used an Illumina iSeq 100. TCR sequencing of DNA from cultured CD4+ T cells used the Oncomine TCR Beta short-read assay at the Johns Hopkins FTIC core. TCRdb redid the processing of the public reads, applying fastp at Q25 and MiXCR, and retained in-frame beta chains. All rows with the same CDR3 protein become a single entry with the most common DNA and genes. Within this sample are some 6,200 distinct CDR3 sequences, with about a third of them counted one time only. 10% to 12% of the sample comes from the top ten. The antigens for these receptors are not known. Sample treatment or condition, as interpreted from the label and publication: roughly 10-day PBMC culture with coronavirus spike peptide pools or control peptides (ViraFEST assay).

The input for sequencing was CD4+ T cells from blood, cultured in vitro, taken after SARS-CoV-2 vaccination. All receptors come from a human donor who had recovered from COVID-19.

V and J are TRBV7-9 and TRBJ2-1, with no clear D. CDR1 and CDR2 (germline): SEHNR, FQNEAQ (reference sequence). This CDR3 spans 16 amino acids. V was shortened by 2 bases and J by 0 bases, with 11 bases between the two germline ends. This CDR3 reads CASSLIVTSSYNEQFF. The CDR3, as DNA: TGTGCCAGCAGCTTAATTGTGACCAGCTCCTACAATGAGCAGTTCTTC.

This clonotype is judged medium-sized. V usage is TRBV7-9 and J usage is TRBJ2-5; D gene ambiguous. Germline-derived CDR1 and CDR2 are SEHNR and FQNEAQ (reference sequence). The V end was cut by 8 bases, the J end by 5 bases, with 18 bases between. The length of the CDR3 is 14 residues. The CDR3 region has the DNA TGTGCCAGCTCGGCCCACTTGGTCGCCGAGACCCAGTACTTC. Its protein product is CASSAHLVAETQYF.

The chain links TRBV6-1 to TRBJ2-7; D gene ambiguous. Trimming took 11 bases from V and 1 from J, leaving 15 bases between them. The CDR3 has 13 residues. Germline values: CDR1 MNHNS, CDR2 SASEGT. CDR3 amino acids: CAPHGMGSYEQYF. The DNA for the CDR3 is TGTGCCCCCCACGGCATGGGGTCCTACGAGCAGTACTTC.

In its sample, this clonotype ranks as large. This chain uses TRBV20-1 with TRBJ1-5, with 9 bases that match TRBD1. The CDR3 has 15 residues. V lost 0 bases and J lost 6; bases outside the gene matches: 6. CDR1 and CDR2 (germline): DFQATT, SNEGSKA (reference sequence). CDR3 loop: CSAREGTGYSQPQHF. In DNA, the CDR3 is TGCAGTGCTAGAGAAGGGACAGGGTATAGTCAGCCCCAGCATTTT.

In its sample, this clonotype was seen a few times. V usage is TRBV20-1 and J usage is TRBJ1-1, with D unresolved. V was clipped by 5 bases and J by 11 bases, with 9 bases between them. Per the germline V gene, CDR1 is DFQATT and CDR2 is SNEGSKA (reference sequence). The CDR3 covers 9 residues. The DNA for the CDR3 is TGCAGTGCTTTTGCCTGGGCTTTCTTT. Translation: CSAFAWAFF.

J is TRBJ1-2 and V is TRBV10-2; the match to TRBD1 covers 8 bases. The CDR3 extends over 12 amino acids. With V trimmed by 10 bases and J by 6 bases, 7 bases remained unmatched. Germline-derived CDR1 and CDR2 are WSHSY and SAAADI. Written as DNA, the CDR3 is TGCGCCATCTTACAGGGGGGAGATGGCTACACCTTC. This sequence encodes CAILQGGDGYTF.

The CDR3, as DNA: TGTGCCAGTAGTATAAGGGACATCAATGAGCAGTTCTTC. Translating gives CASSIRDINEQFF. V gene TRBV19 combines with J gene TRBJ2-1, with D tentatively TRBD1 (6 bases). From germline, CDR1 is LNHDA and CDR2 SQIVND (reference sequence). V dropped 2 bases and J dropped 6 bases, with 8 bases sitting between them. This CDR3 comprises 13 residues.

In its sample, this clonotype ranks as medium-sized. The V call is TRBV20-1, the J call TRBJ2-7, with D unresolved. This CDR3 is 16 amino acids long. V shed 1 base and J shed 4 bases, with 20 bases lying between them. The germline V gene encodes CDR1 DFQATT and CDR2 SNEGSKA (reference sequence). DNA for the CDR3: TGCAGTGCTAGAGGTGGAGAGGTTCTCATGGCGTACGAGCAGTACTTC. This sequence encodes CSARGGEVLMAYEQYF.

The chain recombines TRBV24-1 with TRBJ2-1; 7 bases align to TRBD1. Germline CDR1 is KGHDR and CDR2 is SFDVKD. The CDR3 is made up of 16 amino acids. V lost 4 bases and J lost 2; bases outside the gene matches: 7. The CDR3 spells CATSDPGTATYNEQFF. The CDR3 DNA is TGTGCCACCAGTGACCCCGGGACAGCGACCTACAATGAGCAGTTCTTC.

As to this clonotype: The DNA is omitted, as the CDR3 cannot be located on it reliably, and the CDR3 follows TCRdb's listing. The gene calls are TRBV7-5 and TRBJ2-1; the table's D gene call, TRBD1, was not cross checked with the DNA. TRBV7-5 constitutes a pseudogene. The CDR3 is 19 amino acids in total, end residues counted. This chain's CDR3 is CISVPEAPGPGQSIGRSFF.

By sample fraction, this clonotype is large. This CDR3 is CSAIRADTQYF. For the CDR3, the DNA is TGCAGTGCTATTAGGGCAGATACGCAGTATTTT. This rearrangement joins TRBV20-1 to TRBJ2-3; D call uncertain. Deletions cut 4 bases from V and 4 bases from J, with 6 bases between. This CDR3 has 11 residues. Germline CDR1 is DFQATT and CDR2 is SNEGSKA (reference sequence).

This chain connects TRBV20-1 to TRBJ1-1, with 10 bases identical to TRBD1. The V segment lost 1 base and the J segment 4 bases; nucleotides outside the gene matches: 6. The CDR3 is 15 residues long. In germline, CDR1 is DFQATT, CDR2 SNEGSKA (reference sequence). CDR3 sequence (DNA): TGCAGTGCTAGAGCCCCGGGACAGGGGAGCACTGAAGCTTTCTTT. It encodes CSARAPGQGSTEAFF.

The V gene is TRBV20-1, the J gene TRBJ1-5; TRBD1 agrees at 7 bases. The V gene end was trimmed by 6 bases and the J gene end by 7 bases; junction bases not matched to a gene: 9. The CDR3 sequence is 13 residues long. Germline-derived CDR1 and CDR2 are DFQATT and SNEGSKA (reference sequence). The CDR3 loop is CSARRQGSQPQHF. Here the CDR3 DNA reads TGCAGTGCCAGGAGACAGGGTTCCCAGCCCCAGCATTTT.

The genes are TRBV4-2 and TRBJ2-7; a possible D gene is TRBD2 (6 bases). Trimming shortened V by 0 bases and J by 0 bases, and 9 bases separated the two germline ends. CDR1 and CDR2 (germline): LGHNA, YNFKEQ. This CDR3 is 15 amino acids long. CDR3 protein: CASSQDLGSSYEQYF. The CDR3 DNA is TGTGCCAGCAGCCAAGATCTCGGGAGCTCCTACGAGCAGTACTTC.

This clonotype was seen a handful of times. This sequence joins TRBV6-1 and TRBJ1-5; TRBD1 matches 8 bases. The CDR3 contains 18 residues. Looked up from germline, CDR1 is MNHNS and CDR2 is SASEGT. Unmatched junction bases numbered 15, after V lost 5 bases and J lost 3 bases. The CDR3 is CASSPGGQGAGFNQPQHF. CDR3 DNA: TGTGCCAGCAGTCCAGGGGGGCAGGGGGCAGGTTTCAATCAGCCCCAGCATTTT.

This clonotype is medium-sized by share. J is TRBJ1-1 and V is TRBV6-1; unclear D gene. Trimming took off 8 bases at V and 7 bases at J, with 11 bases between the two ends. Per germline, CDR1 MNHNS and CDR2 SASEGT. CDR3 length: 11 amino acids. CDR3 nucleotides: TGTGCCAGCTCCGGATCCTTTGAAGCTTTCTTT. Amino acid sequence: CASSGSFEAFF.

This clonotype was observed a few times. The J gene is TRBJ2-7, the V gene TRBV27; 7 bases are a match to TRBD2. The CDR3 is 14 amino acids. Germline lookup yields CDR1 MNHEY and CDR2 SMNVEV (reference sequence). V was clipped by 9 bases and J by 5 bases; unmatched bases: 13. The CDR3 sequence is CASSLSGPPHEQYF. The CDR3 coding sequence is TGTGCCAGTTCACTTAGCGGGCCGCCCCACGAGCAGTACTTC.

The V gene is TRBV20-1, the J gene TRBJ2-3, with D possibly matching TRBD2 (5 bases). CDR3 size: 16 residues. CDR1 is DFQATT and CDR2 is SNEGSKA in the germline V gene (reference sequence). The chain's CDR3 is CSLSKPEGSSADTQYF. CDR3 DNA: TGCAGCCTCAGTAAACCGGAAGGGAGTTCCGCAGATACGCAGTATTTT.

This chain joins TRBV7-3 and TRBJ1-1; a weak D match, TRBD1 (5 bases). The CDR3 contains 13 residues. Germline CDR1 SGHTA, CDR2 FQGTGA. V lost 3 bases and J lost 5, with 10 bases in between. The CDR3 loop is CASSFSRETEAFF. The CDR3 region has the DNA TGTGCCAGCAGCTTTTCCAGGGAAACTGAAGCTTTCTTT.

The V gene is TRBV28, the J gene TRBJ1-2; D unclear. Germline CDR1 is MDHEN and CDR2 is SYDVKM. The V and J ends lost 7 bases and 4 bases respectively, with 16 bases between them. This CDR3 contains 14 residues. CDR3 residues: CASKSVVGPYGYTF. The CDR3 DNA follows: TGTGCCAGCAAATCCGTTGTAGGCCCCTATGGCTACACCTTC.

This clonotype was counted only a few times. CDR3 residues: CSVGGQGGSEQYF. Here the CDR3 DNA reads TGCAGTGTTGGAGGACAGGGGGGTAGCGAGCAGTACTTC. J is TRBJ2-7 and V is TRBV20-1; 10 nucleotides agree with TRBD1. CDR1 DFQATT and CDR2 SNEGSKA come from the germline V gene (reference sequence). With V trimmed by 7 bases and J by 6 bases, 9 bases remained unmatched. This CDR3 spans 13 amino acids.

This clonotype is medium-sized (0.01 to 0.1%) by share. CDR3 sequence reads: CASSLELAGDGQPQHF. In nucleotides, the CDR3 is TGTGCCAGCAGCTTAGAATTGGCGGGGGACGGCCAGCCCCAGCATTTT. The genes are TRBV7-8 and TRBJ1-5, with D tentatively TRBD1 (5 bases). V lost 1 base and J 7 bases, leaving 17 bases between the germline ends. CDR3 size: 16 residues. Germline loops: CDR1 SGHVS, CDR2 FQNEAQ.

Relative to its sample, this clonotype is medium-sized. This chain uses TRBV6-4 with TRBJ2-7; 8 nucleotides line up with TRBD1. Germline CDR1 reads MRHNA; CDR2 reads SNTAGT. Trimming took 2 bases from V and 0 from J; bases not matched to a gene: 12. The CDR3 spans 18 residues. CDR3 loop: CASSDHNKTGEPSYEQYF. DNA of the CDR3: TGTGCCAGCAGTGACCACAACAAGACAGGGGAACCCTCCTACGAGCAGTACTTC.

The V and J genes are TRBV28 and TRBJ2-7, with 8 bases fitting TRBD2. CDR1 and CDR2 (germline): MDHEN, SYDVKM. The CDR3 extends over 16 amino acids. Trimming at V came to 6 bases and at J to 0 bases, leaving 10 bases not matched to a gene. CDR3 sequence reads: CASRVSGGRSSYEQYF. Here the CDR3 DNA reads TGTGCCAGCAGAGTGAGCGGGGGCAGGAGCTCCTACGAGCAGTACTTC.

This chain connects TRBV20-1 to TRBJ2-7; 10 bases line up with TRBD2. Looked up from germline, CDR1 is DFQATT and CDR2 is SNEGSKA (reference sequence). This CDR3 has 14 residues. The ends lost 6 bases at V and 2 bases at J; junction bases unmatched: 7. Here the CDR3 reads CSAPPSGGPYEQYF. In nucleotides, the CDR3 is TGCAGTGCACCTCCTAGCGGGGGACCCTACGAGCAGTACTTC.